Listed here are 13 T cell receptor beta chains from one sample, sequenced in a study of technical replicates of blood from several donors. Assay used: immunoSEQ multiplex PCR; TCRdb lists only in-frame clones, some missing. The sample includes 85,000 to 100,000 clones, roughly 96% of them seen just once. Material for sequencing was T cells isolated from PBMCs. The receptors shown here come from a human donor in good health.

V usage is TRBV2 and J usage is TRBJ2-4; a possible D gene is TRBD2 (6 bases). Germline V gene data show CDR1 as SNHLY and CDR2 as FYNNEI. The CDR3 totals 18 residues. Between the trimmed V and J ends, which lost 0 bases and 0 bases, there was a span of 15 bases. In nucleotides, the CDR3 is TGTGCCAGCAGTGAAGCGCCGGGCGGGACGTTAGCCAAAAACATTCAGTACTTC. Protein: CASSEAPGGTLAKNIQYF.

The rearrangement joins TRBV7-9 to TRBJ2-1; tentatively, D is TRBD2 (6 bases). CDR1 and CDR2 from the germline V gene are SEHNR and FQNEAQ (reference sequence). With 1 base removed from V and 8 bases from J, the gap between germline ends came to 18 bases. The CDR3 covers 16 residues. CDR3 loop: CASSLGGVGIFYEQFF. The CDR3 DNA reads TGTGCCAGCAGCTTAGGGGGGGTAGGGATTTTCTATGAGCAGTTCTTC.

V and J are TRBV14 and TRBJ2-3; tentatively, D is TRBD1 (5 bases). Germline CDR1 and CDR2: SGHDN and FVKESK. The CDR3 covers 15 residues. Trimming removed 4 bases at V and 2 bases at J, with 13 bases between. CDR3 protein: CASSPSTVYTDTQYF. For the CDR3, the DNA is TGTGCCAGCAGCCCTTCGACAGTGTACACAGATACGCAGTATTTT.

The chain has TRBV2 and TRBJ2-7; 9 bases line up with TRBD1. The CDR3 totals 16 residues. CDR1 is SNHLY and CDR2 is FYNNEI in the germline V gene. V lost 6 bases, J lost 4 bases, and 13 bases stayed unmatched. The CDR3 nucleotides are TGTGCCAGCAGAGCTCTTGCCCCGGGACAGGGTTACGAGCAGTACTTC. Its protein is CASRALAPGQGYEQYF.

The V and J genes are TRBV7-9 and TRBJ2-1; TRBD1 is a possible D gene (6 bases). Germline V CDR1 and CDR2: SEHNR, FQNEAQ (reference sequence). This CDR3 spans 17 amino acids. The V and J ends lost 4 bases and 8 bases respectively, with 24 bases between them. The CDR3 is CASSWGRPGQKIDEQFF. CDR3 bases: TGTGCCAGCAGCTGGGGTCGCCCGGGACAAAAAATCGATGAGCAGTTCTTC.

This clone appeared once. This chain connects TRBV29-1 to TRBJ2-1; 9 positions agree with TRBD1. Germline V CDR1 and CDR2: SQVTM, ANQGSEA. After removal of 6 bases from V and 7 bases from J, the junction contained 10 bases not matched to a gene. This CDR3 is built from 14 residues. CDR3 DNA sequence: TGCAGCGTCCGAGGGACAGGGTTTCATAATGAGCAGTTCTTC. Its protein is CSVRGTGFHNEQFF.

V is TRBV28 and J is TRBJ2-1, with 11 bases aligning to TRBD2. CDR1 and CDR2 from the germline V gene are MDHEN and SYDVKM. The CDR3 is made up of 16 amino acids. The V segment lost 5 bases and the J segment 6 bases; nucleotides outside the gene matches: 9. CDR3 bases: TGTGCCAGCAGTACTTTACTAGCGGGAGTACGCAATGAGCAGTTCTTC. Amino acids: CASSTLLAGVRNEQFF.

CDR3 protein: CASSAGTSSTDTQYF. The CDR3 region has the DNA TGCGCCAGCAGCGCAGGGACTAGTAGCACAGATACGCAGTATTTT. The rearrangement uses TRBV5-1 and TRBJ2-3, with 8 bases matching TRBD2. Germline V gene data show CDR1 as SGHRS and CDR2 as YFSETQ. CDR3 length: 15 amino acids. V dropped 4 bases and J dropped 0; count of bases not matched to a gene: 4.

The chain joins TRBV27 to TRBJ2-7; TRBD1 matches 7 bases. V was clipped by 4 bases and J by 2 bases; unmatched bases: 2. This CDR3 is 13 amino acids long. Germline values: CDR1 MNHEY, CDR2 SMNVEV (reference sequence). The CDR3 sequence is CASSYQGAYEQYF. CDR3 coding DNA: TGTGCCAGCAGTTATCAGGGGGCCTACGAGCAGTACTTC.

The V gene is TRBV18, the J gene TRBJ2-2, with 7 nucleotides matching TRBD1. Germline V gives CDR1 KGHSH, CDR2 LQKENI. This CDR3 comprises 15 residues. V lost 3 bases to trimming and J lost 3 bases; unmatched junction nucleotides: 4. The CDR3, as DNA: TGTGCCAGCTCACCGTCGGGACAGTACACCGGGGAGCTGTTTTTT. Its translation is CASSPSGQYTGELFF.

This clone was observed a single time. The chain couples TRBV6-1 to TRBJ1-1; 7 bases match TRBD1. CDR1 is MNHNS and CDR2 is SASEGT in the germline V gene. This CDR3 contains 14 residues. J gave up 3 bases and V 1 base, and 2 bases lay outside the gene matches. CDR3 amino acids: CASSEGQGDTEAFF. For the CDR3, the DNA is TGTGCCAGCAGTGAAGGACAGGGCGACACTGAAGCTTTCTTT.

The gene calls are TRBV28 and TRBJ1-3, with D maybe TRBD1 (6 bases). V lost 6 bases and J lost 0, with 15 bases in between. This CDR3 has 16 residues. CDR1 is MDHEN, CDR2 SYDVKM, per germline. CDR3 sequence (DNA): TGTGCCAGCAGCCGCAGACAGGCGAGCTCTGGAAACACCATATATTTT. This sequence encodes CASSRRQASSGNTIYF. Complete variable domain (other parts from reference TRBV28 and TRBJ1-3): DVKVTQSSRYLVKRTGEKVFLECVQDMDHENMFWYRQDPGLGLRLIYFSYDVKMKEKGDIPEGYSVSREKKERFSLILESASTNQTSMYLCASSRRQASSGNTIYFGEGSWLTVV.

This chain joins TRBV19 and TRBJ1-1; D perhaps matches TRBD1 (5 bases). Germline CDR1 reads LNHDA; CDR2 reads SQIVND (reference sequence). The germline V and J ends were trimmed by 7 bases and 2 bases, with 14 bases remaining between them. The CDR3 is made up of 14 amino acids. The DNA for the CDR3 is TGTGCCAGTATCTCCGGGGGGTCCAACACTGAAGCTTTCTTT. This gives the protein CASISGGSNTEAFF.